This entry lists 10 T cell receptor beta chains sequenced from one sample in a study of human thymus T cells. The protocol was immunoSEQ multiplex PCR, while the TCRdb copy is restricted to in-frame clones and leaves out a portion. The sample records some 78,000 clones, just over 95% being singletons. Thymic material originated from resections removed in the course of corrective heart surgery. Sample: thymus tissue. Receptors were obtained from a boy younger than two with a congenital heart defect but otherwise immunologically healthy.

The chain is built from TRBV4-3 and TRBJ1-2; D gene ambiguous. Germline V gene sequence: CDR1 LGHNA, CDR2 YSLEER. CDR3 length: 16 residues. V lost 1 base to trimming and J lost 2 bases, with 14 bases between them. The CDR3 loop reads CASSQAYLLGNYGYTF. The CDR3 DNA sequence: TGCGCCAGCAGCCAAGCCTACCTTCTAGGGAACTATGGCTACACCTTC.

The chain couples TRBV27 to TRBJ2-7, with TRBD2 identical over 16 bases. Looked up from germline, CDR1 is MNHEY and CDR2 is SMNVEV (reference sequence). The CDR3 has 18 residues. V lost 5 bases and J lost 4; bases outside the gene matches: 11. DNA of the CDR3: TGTGCCAGCAGTCCCCAGGGACTAGCGGGAGGGCCGGCGTACGAGCAGTACTTC. This translates into CASSPQGLAGGPAYEQYF.

The rearrangement joins TRBV27 to TRBJ1-3, with D perhaps matching TRBD1 (5 bases). The germline V gene has CDR1 MNHEY and CDR2 SMNVEV (reference sequence). Deletions cut 4 bases from V and 12 bases from J, with 19 bases between. This CDR3 has 14 amino acids. CDR3 protein: CASSSREYRRHIYF. The CDR3 region has the DNA TGTGCCAGCAGTTCCAGGGAGTATCGACGGCACATATATTTT.

The chain links TRBV4-1 to TRBJ1-1; no firm D call. Trimming shortened V by 3 bases and J by 8 bases, and 19 bases separated the two germline ends. In germline, CDR1 is MGHRA, CDR2 YSYEKL. This CDR3 is 15 amino acids long. For the CDR3, the DNA is TGCGCCAGCAGCCATCCCTCGGACCCGACGAGGGAAGCTTTCTTT. Translating it yields CASSHPSDPTREAFF.

The chain carries TRBV5-8 and TRBJ2-1; tentative D call: TRBD1 (5 bases). V dropped 2 bases and J dropped 0 bases, with 15 bases sitting between them. CDR3 size: 17 residues. CDR1 is SGHTS and CDR2 is YDEGEE in the germline V gene. The CDR3 loop reads CASSFKKGDSSYNEQFF. The CDR3 bases are TGTGCCAGCAGCTTTAAAAAAGGGGATTCCTCCTACAATGAGCAGTTCTTC.

This clone was observed a few times. The chain combines TRBV27 with TRBJ1-6; D is unresolved. This CDR3 has 16 amino acids. Germline-derived CDR1 and CDR2 are MNHEY and SMNVEV (reference sequence). With 4 bases removed from V and 7 bases from J, the gap between germline ends came to 17 bases. CDR3 amino acids: CASSSRGGRTNSPLHF. CDR3 in DNA: TGTGCCAGCAGTTCTCGAGGAGGGCGGACCAATTCACCCCTCCACTTT.

V is TRBV6-1 and J is TRBJ2-1; 9 bases agree with TRBD1. V lost 0 bases and J lost 5; bases outside the gene matches: 8. The CDR3 totals 17 residues. The germline CDR1 and CDR2 sequences are MNHNS and SASEGT. The CDR3 loop is CASSEASGQGVNNEQFF. Here the CDR3 DNA reads TGTGCCAGCAGTGAAGCTTCGGGACAGGGAGTAAACAATGAGCAGTTCTTC.

V gene TRBV27 combines with J gene TRBJ2-1; no reliable D call. Trimming stripped 4 bases from V and 5 bases from J, with 18 bases between. Germline CDR1 MNHEY, CDR2 SMNVEV (reference sequence). This CDR3 is built from 16 residues. The CDR3 nucleotides read TGTGCCAGCAGTTCCCCTAGTCCTTCATTAAACAATGAGCAGTTCTTC. It codes for CASSSPSPSLNNEQFF.

This sequence joins TRBV29-1 and TRBJ1-1; D perhaps matches TRBD1 (5 bases). V was trimmed by 5 bases and J by 7 bases, leaving 17 bases between them. CDR1 SQVTM and CDR2 ANQGSEA come from the germline V gene. The CDR3 length is 13 residues. The CDR3 bases are TGCAGCGTTTGTCTTCAAAAGGGGAGTGAAGCTTTCTTT. It yields the protein CSVCLQKGSEAFF.

The genes are TRBV20-1 and TRBJ2-5; 9 bases match TRBD2. V lost 7 bases and J lost 6; bases outside the gene matches: 3. The CDR3 consists of 11 residues. Germline CDR1 reads DFQATT; CDR2 reads SNEGSKA (reference sequence). CDR3 sequence reads: CSGLAVKTQYF. The CDR3 region has the DNA TGCAGTGGACTAGCGGTGAAGACCCAGTACTTC.